This T cell receptor beta chain emerged from a study of blood T cell repertoires in COVID-19. Study background: The analysed material was cDNA or gDNA that came from T cells, B-cell-depleted T cells, or PBMCs.

Trimming at V came to 4 bases and at J to 6 bases, leaving 7 bases not matched to a gene. The germline V gene encodes CDR1 SGHTS and CDR2 YDEGEE. The CDR3 spans 15 residues. TCRdb keeps only in-frame clones here, not all; method: immunoSEQ multiplex PCR. The table shows 250,000 to 300,000 clones, with roughly 91% occurring only once. Participant ages covered about 18 to 89 years across about two dozen US areas. Participants' reported clinical history set cohort assignment. The origin of this receptor is a woman between 35 and 50 years old with acute COVID-19. The chain uses TRBV5-8 and TRBJ1-5; 10 nucleotides agree with TRBD1. The material sequenced was PBMCs or T cells enriched from blood (not recorded which). The DNA of the CDR3 is TGTGCCAGCAGCGCCGGGACAGGGGTGCGTCAGCCCCAGCATTTT. It specifies CASSAGTGVRQPQHF.